The T cell receptor (beta chain) described here comes from a study of cytomegalovirus exposure and HLA in healthy donors. The PCR made use of 60 Vbeta and 13 Jbeta primers. Profiled with immunoSEQ multiplex PCR; TCRdb holds only in-frame clones, not every one. The profile covers some 200,000 clones, with 75% to 90% appearing a single time and approximately 6% taken by the ten largest. This clone has a single count. Though nominally healthy at sampling, donors likely had unrecorded immune exposures. The source of this sequence is a man aged 35 to 55 in good health and CMV-seropositive. The material sequenced was PBMCs.

CDR3 residues: CARSLGSGDQYEQYF. CDR3 DNA: TGTGCCAGAAGCTTGGGGAGCGGGGATCAGTACGAGCAGTACTTC. V gene TRBV5-3 combines with J gene TRBJ2-5; 7 bases line up with TRBD2. TRBJ2-7 matches the DNA end more closely, so the J call is doubtful. TRBV5-3 is an ORF; its function is uncertain. The CDR3 loop spans 15 amino acids.